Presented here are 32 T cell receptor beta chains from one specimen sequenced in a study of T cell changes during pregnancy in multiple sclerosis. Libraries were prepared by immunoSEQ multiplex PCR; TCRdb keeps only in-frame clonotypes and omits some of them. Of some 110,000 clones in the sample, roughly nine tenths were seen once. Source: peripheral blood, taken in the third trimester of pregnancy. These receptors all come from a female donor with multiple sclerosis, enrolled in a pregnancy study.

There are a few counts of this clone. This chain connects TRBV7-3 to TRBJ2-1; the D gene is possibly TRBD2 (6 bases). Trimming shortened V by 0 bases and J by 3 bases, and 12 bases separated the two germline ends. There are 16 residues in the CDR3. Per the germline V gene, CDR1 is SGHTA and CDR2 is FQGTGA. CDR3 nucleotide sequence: TGTGCCAGCAGCTTAACTAGGAGGGACGGCTACAATGAGCAGTTCTTC. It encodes CASSLTRRDGYNEQFF.

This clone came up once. CDR3 DNA: TGTGCCAGCATGGGTGACAGGGTAGTACAGCCCCAGCATTTT. It specifies CASMGDRVVQPQHF. The rearrangement links TRBV6-1 to TRBJ1-5, with 7 bases that match TRBD1. The V and J ends lost 7 bases and 7 bases, in that order; junction bases with no gene match: 10. This CDR3 spans 14 amino acids. The germline V gene has CDR1 MNHNS and CDR2 SASEGT.

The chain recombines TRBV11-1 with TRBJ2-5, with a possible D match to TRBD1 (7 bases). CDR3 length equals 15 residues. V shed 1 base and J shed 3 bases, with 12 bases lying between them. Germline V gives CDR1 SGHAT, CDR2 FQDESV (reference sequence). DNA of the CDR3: TGTGCCAGCAGCTTAGGGGCGGGACAGAAAGAGACCCAGTACTTC. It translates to CASSLGAGQKETQYF.

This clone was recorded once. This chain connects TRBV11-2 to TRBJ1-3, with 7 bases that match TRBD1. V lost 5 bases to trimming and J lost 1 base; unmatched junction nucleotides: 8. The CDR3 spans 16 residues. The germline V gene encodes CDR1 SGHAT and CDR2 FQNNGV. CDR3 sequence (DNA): TGTGCCAGCAGCACCACCGGGACAGCTTCTGGAAACACCATATATTTT. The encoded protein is CASSTTGTASGNTIYF.

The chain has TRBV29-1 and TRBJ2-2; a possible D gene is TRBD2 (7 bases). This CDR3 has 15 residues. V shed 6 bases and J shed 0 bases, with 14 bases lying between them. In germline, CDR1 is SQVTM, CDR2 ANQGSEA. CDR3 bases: TGCAGCGTAAAGGGGGGGACACCGAACACCGGGGAGCTGTTTTTT. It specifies CSVKGGTPNTGELFF.

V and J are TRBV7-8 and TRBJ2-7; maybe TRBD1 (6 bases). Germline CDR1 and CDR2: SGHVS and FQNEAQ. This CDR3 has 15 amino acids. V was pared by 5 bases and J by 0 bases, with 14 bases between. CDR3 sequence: CASSLRTESSYEQYF. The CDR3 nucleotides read TGTGCCAGCAGCCTTCGGACAGAAAGCTCCTACGAGCAGTACTTC.

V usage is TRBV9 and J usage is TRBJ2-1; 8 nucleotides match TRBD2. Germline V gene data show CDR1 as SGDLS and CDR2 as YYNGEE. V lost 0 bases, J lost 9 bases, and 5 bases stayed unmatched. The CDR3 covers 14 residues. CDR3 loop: CASSVAGTRTEQFF. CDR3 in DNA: TGTGCCAGCAGCGTAGCCGGGACTAGGACTGAGCAGTTCTTC.

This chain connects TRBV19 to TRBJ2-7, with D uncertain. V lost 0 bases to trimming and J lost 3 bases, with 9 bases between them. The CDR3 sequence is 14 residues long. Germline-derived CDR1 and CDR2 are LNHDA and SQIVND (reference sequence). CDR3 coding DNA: TGTGCCAGTAGTATAGATCGGGTAAGCTACGAGCAGTACTTC. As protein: CASSIDRVSYEQYF.

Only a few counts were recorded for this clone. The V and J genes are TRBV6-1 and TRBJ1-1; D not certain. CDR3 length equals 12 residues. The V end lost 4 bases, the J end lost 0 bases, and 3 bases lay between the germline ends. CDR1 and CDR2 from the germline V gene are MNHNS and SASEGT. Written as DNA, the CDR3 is TGTGCCAGCAGTGTAATGAACACTGAAGCTTTCTTT. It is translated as CASSVMNTEAFF.

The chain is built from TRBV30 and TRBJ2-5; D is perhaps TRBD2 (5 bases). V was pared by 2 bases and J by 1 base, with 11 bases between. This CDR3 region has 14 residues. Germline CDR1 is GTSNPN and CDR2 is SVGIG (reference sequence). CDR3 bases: TGTGCCTGGAGTAAGAGGGCGGGCCAAGAGACCCAGTACTTC. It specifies CAWSKRAGQETQYF.

CDR3 region: CASSRGGTEAFF. In DNA, the CDR3 is TGTGCCAGCTCGCGGGGGGGCACTGAAGCTTTCTTT. The chain has TRBV6-5 and TRBJ1-1; possible D gene TRBD1, 5 bases. Germline CDR1 is MNHEY and CDR2 is SVGAGI. Trimming left V 8 bases short and J 4 bases short, with 11 bases between. There are 12 residues in the CDR3.

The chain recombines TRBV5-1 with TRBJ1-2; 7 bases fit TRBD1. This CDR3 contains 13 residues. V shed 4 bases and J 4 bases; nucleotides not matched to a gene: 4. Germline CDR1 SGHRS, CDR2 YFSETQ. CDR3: CASSRGQFYGYTF. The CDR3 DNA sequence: TGCGCCAGCAGCCGGGGACAGTTCTATGGCTACACCTTC.

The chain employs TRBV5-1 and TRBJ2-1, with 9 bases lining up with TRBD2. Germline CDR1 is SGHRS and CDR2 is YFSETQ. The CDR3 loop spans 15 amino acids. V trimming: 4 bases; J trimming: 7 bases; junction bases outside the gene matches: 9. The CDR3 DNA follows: TGCGCCAGCAGCCTCTCTAGCGGGGTCCTTAATGAGCAGTTCTTC. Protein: CASSLSSGVLNEQFF.

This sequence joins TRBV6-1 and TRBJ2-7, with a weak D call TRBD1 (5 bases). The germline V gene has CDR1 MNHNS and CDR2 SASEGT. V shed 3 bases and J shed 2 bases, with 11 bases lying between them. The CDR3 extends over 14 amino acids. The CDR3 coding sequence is TGTGCCAGCAGTGAGGTCCCCAGGGCCTACGAGCAGTACTTC. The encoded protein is CASSEVPRAYEQYF.

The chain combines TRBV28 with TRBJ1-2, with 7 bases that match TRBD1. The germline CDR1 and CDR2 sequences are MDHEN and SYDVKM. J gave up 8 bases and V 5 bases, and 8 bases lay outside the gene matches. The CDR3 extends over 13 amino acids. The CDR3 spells CASSRQGVPGYTF. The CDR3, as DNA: TGTGCCAGCAGTAGGCAGGGGGTGCCCGGCTACACCTTC.

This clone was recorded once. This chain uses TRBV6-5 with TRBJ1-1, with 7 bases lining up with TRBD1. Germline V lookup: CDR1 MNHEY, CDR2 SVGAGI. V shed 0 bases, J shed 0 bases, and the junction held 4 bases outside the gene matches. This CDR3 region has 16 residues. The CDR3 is CASSYSDRTMNTEAFF. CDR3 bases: TGTGCCAGCAGTTACTCGGACAGGACCATGAACACTGAAGCTTTCTTT.

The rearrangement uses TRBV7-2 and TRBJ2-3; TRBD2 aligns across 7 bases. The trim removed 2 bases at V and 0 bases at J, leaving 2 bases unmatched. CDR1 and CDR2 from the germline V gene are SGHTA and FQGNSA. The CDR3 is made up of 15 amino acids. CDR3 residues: CASSLIGGSTDTQYF. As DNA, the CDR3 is TGTGCCAGCAGCTTAATCGGGGGGAGCACAGATACGCAGTATTTT.

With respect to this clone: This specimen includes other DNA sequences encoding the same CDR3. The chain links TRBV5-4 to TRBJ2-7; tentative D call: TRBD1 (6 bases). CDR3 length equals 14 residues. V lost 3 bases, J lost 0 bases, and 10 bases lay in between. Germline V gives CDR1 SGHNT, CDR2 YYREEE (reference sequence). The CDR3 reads CASSSQGSSYEQYF. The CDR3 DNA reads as TGTGCCAGCAGCTCACAGGGTTCCTCCTACGAGCAGTACTTC.

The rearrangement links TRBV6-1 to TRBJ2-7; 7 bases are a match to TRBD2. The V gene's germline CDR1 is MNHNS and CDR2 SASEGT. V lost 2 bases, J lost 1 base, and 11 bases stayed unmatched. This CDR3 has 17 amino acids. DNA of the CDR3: TGTGCCAGCAGTGAAAGGGCGGGGGACCTTTTATCCTACGAGCAGTACTTC. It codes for CASSERAGDLLSYEQYF.

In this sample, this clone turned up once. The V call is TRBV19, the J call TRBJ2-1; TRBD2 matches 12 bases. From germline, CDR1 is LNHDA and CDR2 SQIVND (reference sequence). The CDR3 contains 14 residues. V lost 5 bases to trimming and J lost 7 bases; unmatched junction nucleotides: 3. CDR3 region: CASSPSGRGNEQFF. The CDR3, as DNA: TGTGCCAGTAGTCCTAGCGGGAGGGGAAATGAGCAGTTCTTC.

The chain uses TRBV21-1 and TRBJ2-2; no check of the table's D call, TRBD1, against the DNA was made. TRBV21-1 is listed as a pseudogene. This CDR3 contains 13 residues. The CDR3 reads CASRLQGTGELFF. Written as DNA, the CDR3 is TGTGCCAGCAGGCTCCAGGGCACCGGGGAGCTGTTTTTT.

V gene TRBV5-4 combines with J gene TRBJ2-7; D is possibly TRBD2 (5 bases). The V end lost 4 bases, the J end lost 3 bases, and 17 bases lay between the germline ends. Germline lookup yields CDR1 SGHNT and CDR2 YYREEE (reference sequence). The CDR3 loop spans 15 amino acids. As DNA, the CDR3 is TGTGCCAGCAGCCCGTACAGCGGACCAGGCTACGAGCAGTACTTC. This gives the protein CASSPYSGPGYEQYF.

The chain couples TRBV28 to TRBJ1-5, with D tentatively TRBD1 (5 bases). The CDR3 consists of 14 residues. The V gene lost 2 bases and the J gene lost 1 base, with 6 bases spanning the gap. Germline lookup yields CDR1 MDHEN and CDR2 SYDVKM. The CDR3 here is CASSLGGSNQPQHF. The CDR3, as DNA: TGTGCCAGCAGTTTAGGGGGGAGCAATCAGCCCCAGCATTTT.

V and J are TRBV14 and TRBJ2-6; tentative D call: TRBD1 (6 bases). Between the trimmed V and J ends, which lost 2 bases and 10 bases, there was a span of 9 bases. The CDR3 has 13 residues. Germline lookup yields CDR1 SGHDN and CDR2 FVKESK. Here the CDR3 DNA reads TGTGCCAGCAGCCAACAGGGGTCAAACGTCCTGACTTTC. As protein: CASSQQGSNVLTF.

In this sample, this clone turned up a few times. The CDR3 sequence is CASSEWTGKNTEAFF. CDR3 in DNA: TGCGCCAGCAGCGAATGGACAGGGAAAAACACTGAAGCTTTCTTT. The chain recombines TRBV5-1 with TRBJ1-1, with 8 nucleotides matching TRBD1. The V gene end was trimmed by 4 bases and the J gene end by 2 bases; junction bases not matched to a gene: 7. Germline CDR1 is SGHRS and CDR2 is YFSETQ. CDR3 length: 15 residues. Combining the CDR3 with reference TRBV5-1 and TRBJ1-1 gives the whole variable domain KAGVTQTPRYLIKTRGQQVTLSCSPISGHRSVSWYQQTPGQGLQFLFEYFSETQRNKGNFPGRFSGRQFSNSRSEMNVSTLELGDSALYLCASSEWTGKNTEAFFGQGTRLTVV.

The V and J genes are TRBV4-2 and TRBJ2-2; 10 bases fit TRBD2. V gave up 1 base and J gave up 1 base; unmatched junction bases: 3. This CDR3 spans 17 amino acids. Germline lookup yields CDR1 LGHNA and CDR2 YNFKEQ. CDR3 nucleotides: TGTGCCAGCAGCCAAGGGACTAGCGGAGTGAACACCGGGGAGCTGTTTTTT. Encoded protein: CASSQGTSGVNTGELFF.

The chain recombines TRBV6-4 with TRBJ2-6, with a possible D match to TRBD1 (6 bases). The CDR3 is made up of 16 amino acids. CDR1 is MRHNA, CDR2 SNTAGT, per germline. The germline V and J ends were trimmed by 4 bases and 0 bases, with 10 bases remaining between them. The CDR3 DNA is TGTGCCAGCAGTGGCACAGGGAGCTCTGGGGCCAACGTCCTGACTTTC. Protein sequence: CASSGTGSSGANVLTF.

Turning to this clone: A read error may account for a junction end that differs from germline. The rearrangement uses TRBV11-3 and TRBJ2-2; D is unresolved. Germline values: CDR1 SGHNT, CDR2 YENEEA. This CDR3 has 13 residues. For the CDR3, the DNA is TGTGCCAGCAGCCTCCCTAACAGCGGGGAGCTGTTTTTT. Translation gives CASSLPNSGELFF.

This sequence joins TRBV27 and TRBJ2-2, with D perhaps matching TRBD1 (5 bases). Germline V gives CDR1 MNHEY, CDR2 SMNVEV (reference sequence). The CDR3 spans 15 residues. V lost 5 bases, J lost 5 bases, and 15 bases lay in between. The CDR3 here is CASSPYQRGTGELFF. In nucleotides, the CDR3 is TGTGCCAGCAGTCCATATCAAAGGGGTACCGGGGAGCTGTTTTTT.

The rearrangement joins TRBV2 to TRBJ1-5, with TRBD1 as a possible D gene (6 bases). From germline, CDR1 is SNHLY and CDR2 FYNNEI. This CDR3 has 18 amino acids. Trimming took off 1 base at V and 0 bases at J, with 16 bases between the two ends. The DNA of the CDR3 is TGTGCCAGCAGTGAAGGAGCACTGACAGGCCCTAGCAATCAGCCCCAGCATTTT. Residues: CASSEGALTGPSNQPQHF.

Here the CDR3 reads CASSFYGQGSYEQYF. The DNA for the CDR3 is TGTGCCAGCAGCTTTTACGGGCAGGGCTCCTACGAGCAGTACTTC. This chain uses TRBV11-2 with TRBJ2-7; the D gene is possibly TRBD1 (5 bases). CDR1 and CDR2 (germline): SGHAT, FQNNGV. V shed 3 bases and J shed 0 bases, with 12 bases lying between them. CDR3 length equals 15 residues.

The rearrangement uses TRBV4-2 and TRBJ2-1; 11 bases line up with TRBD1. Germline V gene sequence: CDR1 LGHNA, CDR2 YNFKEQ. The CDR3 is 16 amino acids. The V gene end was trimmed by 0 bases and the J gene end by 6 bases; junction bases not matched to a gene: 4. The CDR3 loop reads CASSQDLGTGGNEQFF. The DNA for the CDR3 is TGTGCCAGCAGCCAAGATCTGGGGACAGGGGGCAATGAGCAGTTCTTC.